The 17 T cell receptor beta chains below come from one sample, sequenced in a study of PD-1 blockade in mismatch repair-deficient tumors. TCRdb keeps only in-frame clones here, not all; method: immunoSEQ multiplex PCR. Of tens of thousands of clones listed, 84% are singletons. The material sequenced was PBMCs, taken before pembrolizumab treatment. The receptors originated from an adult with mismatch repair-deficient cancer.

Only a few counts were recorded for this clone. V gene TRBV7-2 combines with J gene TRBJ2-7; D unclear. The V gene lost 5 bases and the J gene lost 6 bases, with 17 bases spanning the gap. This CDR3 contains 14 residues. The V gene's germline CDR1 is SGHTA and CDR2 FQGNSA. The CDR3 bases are TGTGCCAGCAGCCCCGGGTCCCTGTCTAGCGAGCAGTACTTC. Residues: CASSPGSLSSEQYF.

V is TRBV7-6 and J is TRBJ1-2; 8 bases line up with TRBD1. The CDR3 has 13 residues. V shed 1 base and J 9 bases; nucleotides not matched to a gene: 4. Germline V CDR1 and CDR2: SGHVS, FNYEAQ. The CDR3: CASSLGGQGSYTF. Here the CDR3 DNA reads TGTGCCAGCAGCTTAGGAGGACAGGGTAGCTACACCTTC.

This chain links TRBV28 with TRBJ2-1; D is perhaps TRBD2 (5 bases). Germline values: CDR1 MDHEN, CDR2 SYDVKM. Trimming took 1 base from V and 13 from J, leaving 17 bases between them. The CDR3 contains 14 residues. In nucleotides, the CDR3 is TGTGCCAGCAGTTTATTAGTAGCGAAAGCCCAACAGTTCTTC. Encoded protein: CASSLLVAKAQQFF.

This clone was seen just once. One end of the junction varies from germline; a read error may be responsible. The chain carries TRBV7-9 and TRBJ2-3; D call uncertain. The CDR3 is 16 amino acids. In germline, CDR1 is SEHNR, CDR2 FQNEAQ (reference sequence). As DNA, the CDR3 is TGTGCCAGCAGCTCTTCACGGTTAAGCCGCACAGATACGCAGGATTTT. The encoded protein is CASSSSRLSRTDTQDF.

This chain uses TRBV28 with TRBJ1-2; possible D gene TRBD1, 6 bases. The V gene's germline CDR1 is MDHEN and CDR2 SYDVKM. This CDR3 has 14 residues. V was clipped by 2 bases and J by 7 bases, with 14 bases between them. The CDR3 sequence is CASSLVRDMAGYTF. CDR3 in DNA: TGTGCCAGCAGTTTAGTTAGGGACATGGCTGGCTACACCTTC.

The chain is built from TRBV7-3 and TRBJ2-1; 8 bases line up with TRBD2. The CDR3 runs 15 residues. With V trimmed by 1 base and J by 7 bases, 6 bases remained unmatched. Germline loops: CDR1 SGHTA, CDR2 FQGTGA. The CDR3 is CASSLRVAGRNEQFF. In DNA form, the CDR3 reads TGTGCCAGCAGCTTAAGGGTAGCGGGGAGGAATGAGCAGTTCTTC.

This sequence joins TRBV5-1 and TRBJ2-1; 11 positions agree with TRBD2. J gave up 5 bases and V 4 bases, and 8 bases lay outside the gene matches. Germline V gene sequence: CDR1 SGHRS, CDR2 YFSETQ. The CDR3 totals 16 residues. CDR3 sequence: CASSRLAGGDNNEQFF. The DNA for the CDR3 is TGCGCCAGCAGCCGTTTAGCGGGAGGGGACAACAATGAGCAGTTCTTC. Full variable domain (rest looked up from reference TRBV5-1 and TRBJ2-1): KAGVTQTPRYLIKTRGQQVTLSCSPISGHRSVSWYQQTPGQGLQFLFEYFSETQRNKGNFPGRFSGRQFSNSRSEMNVSTLELGDSALYLCASSRLAGGDNNEQFFGPGTRLTVL.

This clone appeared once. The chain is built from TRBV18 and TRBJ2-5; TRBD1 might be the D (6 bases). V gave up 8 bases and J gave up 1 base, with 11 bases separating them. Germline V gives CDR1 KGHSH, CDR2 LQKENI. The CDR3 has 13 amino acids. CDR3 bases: TGTGCCAGCCGTCAGGGGACCCAAGAGACCCAGTACTTC. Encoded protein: CASRQGTQETQYF. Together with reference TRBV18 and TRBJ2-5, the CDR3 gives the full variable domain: NAGVMQNPRHLVRRRGQEARLRCSPMKGHSHVYWYRQLPEEGLKFMVYLQKENIIDESGMPKERFSAEFPKEGPSILRIQQVVRGDSAAYFCASRQGTQETQYFGPGTRLLVL.

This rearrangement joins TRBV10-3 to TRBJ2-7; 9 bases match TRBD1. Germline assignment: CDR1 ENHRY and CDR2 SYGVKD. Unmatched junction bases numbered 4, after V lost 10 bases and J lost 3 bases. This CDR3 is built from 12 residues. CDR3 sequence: CATSDRGYEQYF. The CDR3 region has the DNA TGTGCCACCTCGGACAGGGGCTACGAGCAGTACTTC.

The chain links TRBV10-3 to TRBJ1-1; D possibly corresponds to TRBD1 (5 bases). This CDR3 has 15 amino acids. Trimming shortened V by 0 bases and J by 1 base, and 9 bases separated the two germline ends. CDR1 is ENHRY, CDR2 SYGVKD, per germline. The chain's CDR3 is CAISESSRENTEAFF. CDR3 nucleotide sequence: TGTGCCATCAGTGAGTCGTCCAGGGAGAACACTGAAGCTTTCTTT.

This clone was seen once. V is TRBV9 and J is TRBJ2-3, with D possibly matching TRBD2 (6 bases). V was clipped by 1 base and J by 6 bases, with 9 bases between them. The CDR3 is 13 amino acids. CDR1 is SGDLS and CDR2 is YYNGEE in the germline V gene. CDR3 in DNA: TGTGCCAGCAGCGTAACTAGCATGGATACGCAGTATTTT. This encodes CASSVTSMDTQYF. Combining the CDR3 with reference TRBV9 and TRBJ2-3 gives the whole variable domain DSGVTQTPKHLITATGQRVTLRCSPRSGDLSVYWYQQSLDQGLQFLIQYYNGEERAKGNILERFSAQQFPDLHSELNLSSLELGDSALYFCASSVTSMDTQYFGPGTRLTVL.

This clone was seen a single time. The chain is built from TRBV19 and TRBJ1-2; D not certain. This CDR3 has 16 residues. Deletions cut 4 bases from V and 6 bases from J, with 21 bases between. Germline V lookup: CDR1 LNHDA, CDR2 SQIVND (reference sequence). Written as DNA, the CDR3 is TGTGCCAGTAGTAGGGCCCGATTGACGGCAGTAAATGGCTACACCTTC. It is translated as CASSRARLTAVNGYTF.

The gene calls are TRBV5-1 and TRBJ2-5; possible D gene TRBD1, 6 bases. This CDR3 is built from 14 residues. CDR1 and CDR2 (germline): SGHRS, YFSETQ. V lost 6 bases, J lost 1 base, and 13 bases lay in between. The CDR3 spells CASNIGQFQETQYF. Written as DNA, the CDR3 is TGCGCCAGCAACATCGGACAGTTCCAAGAGACCCAGTACTTC.

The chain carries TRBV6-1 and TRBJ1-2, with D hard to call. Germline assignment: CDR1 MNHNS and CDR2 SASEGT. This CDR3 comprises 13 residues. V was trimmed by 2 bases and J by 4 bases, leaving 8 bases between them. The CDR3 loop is CASSENRSYGYTF. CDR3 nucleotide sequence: TGTGCCAGCAGTGAAAATCGGAGCTATGGCTACACCTTC.

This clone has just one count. Written as DNA, the CDR3 is TGTGCAAGTCGAGGGAGGGGGAGGACAAATACGCAGTATTTT. Protein: CASRGRGRTNTQYF. This chain links TRBV12-2 with TRBJ2-3; TRBD2, as called in the table, went unchecked against the DNA. TRBV12-2 is flagged as a pseudogene. There are 14 residues in the CDR3.

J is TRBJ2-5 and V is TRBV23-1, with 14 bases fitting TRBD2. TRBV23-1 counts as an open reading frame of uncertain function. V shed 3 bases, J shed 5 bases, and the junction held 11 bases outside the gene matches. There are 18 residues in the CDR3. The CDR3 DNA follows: TGCGCCAGCAGTCATCAGACTAGCGGGAGGGCCCTCGGGGAGACCCAGTACTTC. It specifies CASSHQTSGRALGETQYF.

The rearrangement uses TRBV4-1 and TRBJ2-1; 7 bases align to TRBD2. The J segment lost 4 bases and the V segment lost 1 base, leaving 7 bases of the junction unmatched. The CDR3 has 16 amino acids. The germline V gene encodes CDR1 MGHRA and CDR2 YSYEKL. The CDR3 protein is CASSQVAGEGYNEQFF. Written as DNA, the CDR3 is TGCGCCAGCAGCCAAGTGGCGGGAGAAGGTTACAATGAGCAGTTCTTC.